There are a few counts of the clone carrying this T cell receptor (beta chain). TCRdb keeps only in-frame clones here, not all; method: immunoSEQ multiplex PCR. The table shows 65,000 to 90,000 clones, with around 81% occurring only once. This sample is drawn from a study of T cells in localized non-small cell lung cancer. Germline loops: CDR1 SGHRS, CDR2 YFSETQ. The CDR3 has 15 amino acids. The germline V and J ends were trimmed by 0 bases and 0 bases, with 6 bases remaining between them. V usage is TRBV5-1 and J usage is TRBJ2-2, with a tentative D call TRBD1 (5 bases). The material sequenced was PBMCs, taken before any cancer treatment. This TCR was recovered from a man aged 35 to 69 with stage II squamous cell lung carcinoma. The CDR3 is CASSLDRPNTGELFF. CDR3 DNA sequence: TGCGCCAGCAGCTTGGACAGGCCGAACACCGGGGAGCTGTTTTTT.